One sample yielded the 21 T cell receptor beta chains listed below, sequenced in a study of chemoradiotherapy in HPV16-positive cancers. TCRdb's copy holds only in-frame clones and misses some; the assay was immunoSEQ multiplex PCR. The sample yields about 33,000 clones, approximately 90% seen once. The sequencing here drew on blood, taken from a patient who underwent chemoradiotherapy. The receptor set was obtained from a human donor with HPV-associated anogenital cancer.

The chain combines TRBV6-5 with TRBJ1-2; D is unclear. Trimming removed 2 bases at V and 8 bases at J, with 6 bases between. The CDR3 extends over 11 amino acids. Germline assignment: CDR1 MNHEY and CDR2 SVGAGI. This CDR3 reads CASSYQDGYTF. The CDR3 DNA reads TGTGCCAGCAGTTACCAGGACGGCTACACCTTC.

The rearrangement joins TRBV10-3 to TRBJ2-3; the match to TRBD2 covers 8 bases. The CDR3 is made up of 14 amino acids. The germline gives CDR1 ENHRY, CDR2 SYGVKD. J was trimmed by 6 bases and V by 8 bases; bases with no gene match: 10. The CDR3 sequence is CAILGSGAGDTQYF. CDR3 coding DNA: TGTGCCATCCTGGGTAGCGGGGCCGGCGATACGCAGTATTTT.

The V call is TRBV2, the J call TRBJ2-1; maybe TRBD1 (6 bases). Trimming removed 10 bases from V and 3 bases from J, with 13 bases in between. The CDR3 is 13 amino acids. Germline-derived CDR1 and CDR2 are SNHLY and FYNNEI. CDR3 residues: CATGRTVYNEQFF. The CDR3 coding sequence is TGTGCCACAGGACGGACAGTCTACAATGAGCAGTTCTTC. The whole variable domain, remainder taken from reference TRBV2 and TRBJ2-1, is EPEVTQTPSHQVTQMGQEVILRCVPISNHLYFYWYRQILGQKVEFLVSFYNNEISEKSEIFDDQFSVERPDGSNFTLKIRSTKLEDSAMYFCATGRTVYNEQFFGPGTRLTVL.

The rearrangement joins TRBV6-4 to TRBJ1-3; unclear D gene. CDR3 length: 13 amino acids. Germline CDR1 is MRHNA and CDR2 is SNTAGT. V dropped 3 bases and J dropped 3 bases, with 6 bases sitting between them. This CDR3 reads CASSESDGNTIYF. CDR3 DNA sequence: TGTGCCAGCAGTGAGAGTGATGGAAACACCATATATTTT.

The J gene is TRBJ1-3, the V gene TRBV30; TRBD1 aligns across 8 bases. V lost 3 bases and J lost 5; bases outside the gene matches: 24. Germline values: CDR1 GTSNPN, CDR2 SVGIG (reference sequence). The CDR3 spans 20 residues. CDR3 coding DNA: TGTGCCTGGAGAGAAAGGACAGGGCCTTATTTGGGGCCTTCCAGAAACACCATATATTTT. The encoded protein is CAWRERTGPYLGPSRNTIYF.

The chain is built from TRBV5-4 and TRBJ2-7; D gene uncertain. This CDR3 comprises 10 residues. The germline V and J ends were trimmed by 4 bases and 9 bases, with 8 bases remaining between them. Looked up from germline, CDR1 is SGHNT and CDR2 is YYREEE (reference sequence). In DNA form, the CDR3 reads TGTGCCAGCAGCCACCAGTGGCAGTACTTC. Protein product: CASSHQWQYF. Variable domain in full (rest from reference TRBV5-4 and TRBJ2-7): ETGVTQSPTHLIKTRGQQVTLRCSSQSGHNTVSWYQQALGQGPQFIFQYYREEENGRGNFPPRFSGLQFPNYSSELNVNALELDDSALYLCASSHQWQYFGPGTRLTVT.

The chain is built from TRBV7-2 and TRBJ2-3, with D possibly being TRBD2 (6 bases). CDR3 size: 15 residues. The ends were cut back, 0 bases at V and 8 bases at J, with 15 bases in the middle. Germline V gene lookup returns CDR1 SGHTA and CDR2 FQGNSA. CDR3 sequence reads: CASSLASAMGGTQYF. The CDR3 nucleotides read TGTGCCAGCAGCTTAGCTTCAGCGATGGGGGGTACGCAGTATTTT.

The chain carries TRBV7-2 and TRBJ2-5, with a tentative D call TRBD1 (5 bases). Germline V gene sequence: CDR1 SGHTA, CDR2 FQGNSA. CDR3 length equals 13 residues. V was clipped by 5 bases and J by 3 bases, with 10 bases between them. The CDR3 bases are TGTGCCAGCAGCCCTGGACATAAAGAGACCCAGTACTTC. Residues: CASSPGHKETQYF.

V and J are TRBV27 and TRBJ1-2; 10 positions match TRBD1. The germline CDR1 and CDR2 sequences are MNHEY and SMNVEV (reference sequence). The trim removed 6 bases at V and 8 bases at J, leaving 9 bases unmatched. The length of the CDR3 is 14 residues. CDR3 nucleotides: TGTGCCAGCAGGGGGACAGGGGAAAGAGGGGGCTACACCTTC. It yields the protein CASRGTGERGGYTF.

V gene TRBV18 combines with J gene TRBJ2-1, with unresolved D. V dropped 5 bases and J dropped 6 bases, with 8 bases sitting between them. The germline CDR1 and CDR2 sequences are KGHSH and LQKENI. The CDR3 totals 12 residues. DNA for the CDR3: TGTGCCAGCTCAATCTTACGCAATGAGCAGTTCTTC. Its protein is CASSILRNEQFF.

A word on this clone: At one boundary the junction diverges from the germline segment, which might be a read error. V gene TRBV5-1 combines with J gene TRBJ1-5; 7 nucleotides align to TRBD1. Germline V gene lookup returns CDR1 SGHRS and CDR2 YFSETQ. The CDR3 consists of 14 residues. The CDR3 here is CASSWGQSGQPQHF. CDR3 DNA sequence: TGTGCCAGCAGCTGGGGACAGTCTGGGCAGCCCCAGCATTTT.

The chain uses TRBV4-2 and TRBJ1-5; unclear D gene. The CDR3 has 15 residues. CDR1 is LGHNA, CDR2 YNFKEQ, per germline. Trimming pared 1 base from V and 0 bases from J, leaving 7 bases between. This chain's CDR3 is CASSQVPLSNQPQHF. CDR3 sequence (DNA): TGTGCCAGCAGCCAAGTACCGCTTAGCAATCAGCCCCAGCATTTT.

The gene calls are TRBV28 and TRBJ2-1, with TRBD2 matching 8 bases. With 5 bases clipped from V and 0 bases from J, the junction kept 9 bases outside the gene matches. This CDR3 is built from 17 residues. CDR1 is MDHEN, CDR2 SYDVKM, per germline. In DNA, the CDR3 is TGTGCCAGCAGTCCAGGATCTGCGGGGGGCTCCTACAATGAGCAGTTCTTC. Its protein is CASSPGSAGGSYNEQFF.

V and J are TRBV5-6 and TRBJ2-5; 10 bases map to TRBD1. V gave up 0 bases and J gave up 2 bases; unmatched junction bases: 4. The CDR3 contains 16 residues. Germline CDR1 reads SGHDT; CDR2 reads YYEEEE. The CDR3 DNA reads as TGTGCCAGCAGCTTGGATGGGACAGGGGTTCAAGAGACCCAGTACTTC. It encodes CASSLDGTGVQETQYF.

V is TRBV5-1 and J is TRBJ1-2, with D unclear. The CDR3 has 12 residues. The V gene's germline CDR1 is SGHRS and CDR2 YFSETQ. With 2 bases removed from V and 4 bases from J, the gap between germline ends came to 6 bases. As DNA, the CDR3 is TGCGCCAGCAGCTTTGACGGCTATGGCTACACCTTC. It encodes CASSFDGYGYTF.

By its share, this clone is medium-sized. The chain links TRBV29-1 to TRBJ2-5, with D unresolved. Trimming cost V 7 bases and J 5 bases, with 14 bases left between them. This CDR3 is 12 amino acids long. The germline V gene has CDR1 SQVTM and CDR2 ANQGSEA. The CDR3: CSARAVGETQYF. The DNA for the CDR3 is TGCAGCGCCCGGGCCGTCGGGGAGACCCAGTACTTC.

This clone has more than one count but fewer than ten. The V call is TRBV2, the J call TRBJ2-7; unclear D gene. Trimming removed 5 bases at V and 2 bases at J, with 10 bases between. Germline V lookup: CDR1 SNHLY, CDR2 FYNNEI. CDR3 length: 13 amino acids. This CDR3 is CASSREHPYEQYF. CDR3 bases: TGTGCCAGCAGTAGAGAACACCCCTACGAGCAGTACTTC.

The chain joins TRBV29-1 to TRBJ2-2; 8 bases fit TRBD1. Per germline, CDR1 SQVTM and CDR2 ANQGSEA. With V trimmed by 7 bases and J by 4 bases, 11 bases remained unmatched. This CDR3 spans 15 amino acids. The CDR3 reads CSAEGGQDSTGELFF. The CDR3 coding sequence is TGCAGCGCCGAAGGGGGACAGGACAGCACCGGGGAGCTGTTTTTT.

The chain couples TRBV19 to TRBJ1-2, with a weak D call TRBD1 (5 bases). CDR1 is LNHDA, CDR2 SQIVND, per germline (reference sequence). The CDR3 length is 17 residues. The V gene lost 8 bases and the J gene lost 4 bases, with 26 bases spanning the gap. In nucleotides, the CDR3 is TGTGCCAGTGTTTTCGAATCAACCACCCGTAGGGGCTATGGCTACACCTTC. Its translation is CASVFESTTRRGYGYTF.

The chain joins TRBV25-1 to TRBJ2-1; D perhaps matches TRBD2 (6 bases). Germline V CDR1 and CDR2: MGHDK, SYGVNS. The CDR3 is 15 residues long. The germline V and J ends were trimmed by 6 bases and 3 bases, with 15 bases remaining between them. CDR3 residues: CASRGTDGDYNEQFF. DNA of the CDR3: TGTGCCAGCAGGGGGACTGACGGGGACTACAATGAGCAGTTCTTC.

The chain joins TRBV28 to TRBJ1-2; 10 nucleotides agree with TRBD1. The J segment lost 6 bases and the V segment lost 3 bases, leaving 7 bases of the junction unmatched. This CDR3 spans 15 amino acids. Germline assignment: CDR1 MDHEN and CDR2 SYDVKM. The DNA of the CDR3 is TGTGCCAGCAGTTTCCATGGACAGGGGGTGAATGGCTACACCTTC. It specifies CASSFHGQGVNGYTF.